The entry below gives a single T cell receptor beta chain sequence along with its context. The data were obtained in a study of blood T cell repertoires in COVID-19. Study information: COVID-19 samples collected from the United States, Italy and Spain covered acute and convalescent phases. Sources were T cells, B-cell-depleted T cells, or PBMCs; the material itself was cDNA or gDNA.

Germline CDR1 is SGHRS and CDR2 is YFSETQ. V was cut by 4 bases and J by 8 bases, with 18 bases left in between. The CDR3 extends over 14 amino acids. In the original analysis: Reference gene primer amplification gave estimated nucleated cell counts. Sequenced by immunoSEQ multiplex PCR; TCRdb stores in-frame clones only, minus some. V and J calls and clone size are those listed in that table; D and trimming were worked out from the DNA. This sample has over 300,000 clones; about nine tenths occur once, and the top ten carry around 9.3%. This sequence joins TRBV5-1 and TRBJ1-1, with D perhaps TRBD1 (5 bases). The TCR sequence derives from a young woman who had recovered from COVID-19. The sequenced sample was PBMCs or T cells enriched from blood (not recorded which). The CDR3 DNA sequence: TGCGCCAGCAGCGGGCCAGGGTCCAGCCGCGAAGCTTTCTTT. Encoded protein: CASSGPGSSREAFF. Based on the CDR3 plus reference TRBV5-1 and TRBJ1-1, the full variable domain is KAGVTQTPRYLIKTRGQQVTLSCSPISGHRSVSWYQQTPGQGLQFLFEYFSETQRNKGNFPGRFSGRQFSNSRSEMNVSTLELGDSALYLCASSGPGSSREAFFGQGTRLTVV.